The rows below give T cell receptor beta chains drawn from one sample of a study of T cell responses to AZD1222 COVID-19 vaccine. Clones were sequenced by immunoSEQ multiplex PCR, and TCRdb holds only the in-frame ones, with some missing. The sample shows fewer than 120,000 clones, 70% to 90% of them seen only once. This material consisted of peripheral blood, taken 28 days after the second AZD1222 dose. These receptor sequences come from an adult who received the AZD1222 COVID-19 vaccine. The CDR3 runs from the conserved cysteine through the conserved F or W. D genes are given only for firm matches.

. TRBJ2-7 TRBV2 CASSANQLADF
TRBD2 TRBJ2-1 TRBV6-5 CASKQTSISHEQFF
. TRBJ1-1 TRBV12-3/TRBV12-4 CASSRVGNTEAFF
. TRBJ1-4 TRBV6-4 CASSVLTVKLFF
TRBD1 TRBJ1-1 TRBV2 CASSARDRGSEAFF
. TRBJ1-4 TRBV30 CAWSQGGTTNEKLFF
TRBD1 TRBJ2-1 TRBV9 CASKSLVGQGNNEQFF
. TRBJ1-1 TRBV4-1 CASSQRAAGLSEAFF
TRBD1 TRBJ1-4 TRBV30 CAWSRETGGSEKLFF
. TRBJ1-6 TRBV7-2 CASSLWDLYNSPLHF
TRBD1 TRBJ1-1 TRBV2 CASSNTGTVGTEAFF
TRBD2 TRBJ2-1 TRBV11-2 CASSLSGSYNEQFF
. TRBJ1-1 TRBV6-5 CASSNGPSGAEAFF
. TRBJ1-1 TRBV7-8 CASSLMLGNTEAFF
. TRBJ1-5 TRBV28 CASTPGLNQPQHF
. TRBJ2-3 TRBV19 CASTISPSTDTQYF
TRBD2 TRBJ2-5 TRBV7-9 CASSPGLAGGLAETQYF
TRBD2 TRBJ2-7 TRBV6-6 CASSYSASGGYEQYF
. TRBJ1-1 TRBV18 CASSPNSNTEAFF
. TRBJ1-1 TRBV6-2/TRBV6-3 CASSIGQTEAFF
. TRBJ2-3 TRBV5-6 CASSLPIQGTDTQYF
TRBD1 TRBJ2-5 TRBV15 CATSRDLGTGAETQYF
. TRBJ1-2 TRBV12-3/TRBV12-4 CASRQGVKDGYTF
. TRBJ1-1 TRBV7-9 CASSLASPGTENTEAFF
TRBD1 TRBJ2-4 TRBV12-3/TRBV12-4 CASGTGPGNIQYF
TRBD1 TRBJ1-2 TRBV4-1 CASSRYRGPGGYTF
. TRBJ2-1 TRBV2 CASTRDSTYNEQFF
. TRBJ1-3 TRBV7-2 CASSPQGNTIYF
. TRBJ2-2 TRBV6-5 CASSYSAGSGELFF
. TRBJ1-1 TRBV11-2 CASSPEHGGTEAFF
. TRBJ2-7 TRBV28 CASSPAVGIYEQYF
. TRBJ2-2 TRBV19 CASSPPPGELFF
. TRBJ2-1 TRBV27 CASSLIPLSYNEQFF
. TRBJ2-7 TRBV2 CASREGRQVPYEQYF
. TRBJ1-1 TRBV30 CAWRSSGTEAFF
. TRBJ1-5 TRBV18 CASSPGINQPQHF
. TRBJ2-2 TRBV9 CASSVGGSNTGELFF
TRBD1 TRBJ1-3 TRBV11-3 CASSTRGLGNTIYF
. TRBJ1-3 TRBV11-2 CASSTTVVLLSGNTIYF
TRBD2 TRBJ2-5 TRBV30 CAWSVGLAGQTQYF
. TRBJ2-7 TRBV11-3 CASRDTAEQYF
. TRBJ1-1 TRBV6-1 CASSESENTEAFF
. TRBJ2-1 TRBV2 CAKARGAPPYNEQFF
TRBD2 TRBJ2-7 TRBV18 CASSLNSGSSYEQYF
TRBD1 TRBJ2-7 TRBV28 CASRHKPGQGLYEQYF
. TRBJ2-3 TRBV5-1 CASSLEAQGDTQYF
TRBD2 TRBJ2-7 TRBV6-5 CASRASGSYEQYF
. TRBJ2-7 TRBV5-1 CASSSSLTTSPYEQYF
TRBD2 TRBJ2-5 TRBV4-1 CASSHRLAGDPRRETQYF
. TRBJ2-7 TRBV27 CASSSRHRDQNFF
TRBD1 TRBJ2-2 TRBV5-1 CASSRGQGNTGELFF
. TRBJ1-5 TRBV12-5 CASGLVGGTWDQPQHF
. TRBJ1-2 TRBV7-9 CASSSLGVGYGYTF